This T cell receptor (beta chain) was retrieved from a study of identical twins. This clonotype was seen only a few times. Germline CDR1 is SGHRS and CDR2 is YFSETQ. V lost 2 bases to trimming and J lost 6 bases, with 6 bases between them. The CDR3 is 11 amino acids. MiXCR was run by TCRdb on the 5' RACE reads, yielding one entry per CDR3 protein. The table has about 290,000 distinct CDR3 sequences, roughly 8.6% seen once; the top ten hold roughly 6.4%. This sample also appeared in a second study, on yellow fever vaccine responses in identical twins.

The chain employs TRBV5-1 and TRBJ2-7; no clear D gene. The source is a young woman in good health. Sample: CD8+ T cells sorted from blood. CDR3 DNA: TGCGCCAGCAGCTTCTCGGCCGAGCAGTACTTC. It is translated as CASSFSAEQYF.